What follows are 29 T cell receptor beta chains derived from one specimen sequenced in a study of identical twins. TCRdb fed the 5' RACE reads into MiXCR, producing one record per CDR3 protein. The sample has about 690,000 distinct CDR3 sequences, around 6% seen once. The sequenced sample consisted of naive T cells sorted from blood. Receptors were obtained from a man aged 18 to 29 in good health.

This clonotype appeared many times. V gene TRBV12-3 or TRBV12-4 combines with J gene TRBJ1-5; 10 bases match TRBD1. Losses at the gene ends were 7 bases for V and 0 bases for J; bases not matched to a gene: 6. There are 16 residues in the CDR3. CDR3 DNA: TGTGCCAGCACCTGGACAGGGGGTCGTAGCAATCAGCCCCAGCATTTT. Translation gives CASTWTGGRSNQPQHF.

The genes are TRBV7-2 and TRBJ2-1, with D possibly matching TRBD2 (6 bases). Germline V gene data show CDR1 as SGHTA and CDR2 as FQGNSA. The CDR3 length is 15 residues. Trimming took off 6 bases at V and 6 bases at J, with 18 bases between the two ends. CDR3 loop: CASRRTRDLGNEQFF. The CDR3 nucleotides are TGTGCCAGCAGGAGGACCCGGGACTTGGGCAATGAGCAGTTCTTC.

This clonotype was detected only a few times. CDR3 DNA sequence: TGTGCCAGCAGACCCCCTAGCGCGCACAATGAGCAGTTCTTC. Amino acid sequence: CASRPPSAHNEQFF. This chain uses TRBV6-2 or TRBV6-3 with TRBJ2-1; D is possibly TRBD2 (6 bases). The CDR3 spans 14 residues. Trimming left V 6 bases short and J 5 bases short, with 14 bases between. From germline, CDR1 is MNHEY and CDR2 SVGEGT.

In this sample, this clonotype turned up many times. J is TRBJ1-1 and V is TRBV20-1; maybe TRBD1 (5 bases). The germline gives CDR1 DFQATT, CDR2 SNEGSKA (reference sequence). Between the trimmed V and J ends, which lost 3 bases and 1 base, there was a span of 9 bases. The length of the CDR3 is 13 residues. Written as DNA, the CDR3 is TGCAGTGCTAGCCAGGGCCCGAACACTGAAGCTTTCTTT. It codes for CSASQGPNTEAFF.

This clonotype turned up a few times. V gene TRBV28 combines with J gene TRBJ2-1; 10 bases are a match to TRBD2. The J segment lost 9 bases and the V segment lost 6 bases, leaving 17 bases of the junction unmatched. The CDR3 totals 17 residues. Germline CDR1 MDHEN, CDR2 SYDVKM. The CDR3 loop is CASRPRTGLARGGEQFF. CDR3 sequence (DNA): TGTGCCAGCAGACCACGGACGGGACTAGCGCGAGGGGGTGAGCAGTTCTTC.

This clonotype was found a few times. The chain is built from TRBV12-3 or TRBV12-4 and TRBJ1-2, with no clear D. The CDR3 contains 15 residues. Trimming took off 0 bases at V and 8 bases at J, with 16 bases between the two ends. The CDR3, as DNA: TGTGCCAGCAGTTTAGCACTGTCGGGTTCGGAGGGCTACACCTTC. It translates to CASSLALSGSEGYTF.

The chain links TRBV20-1 to TRBJ2-5; the D is unclear. V lost 1 base and J 1 base, leaving 13 bases between the germline ends. The CDR3 loop spans 15 amino acids. Germline CDR1 and CDR2: DFQATT and SNEGSKA (reference sequence). The CDR3 loop reads CSARVFTQVQETQYF. CDR3 in DNA: TGCAGTGCTAGAGTTTTTACGCAGGTCCAAGAGACCCAGTACTTC.

This clonotype was observed at least ten times. This chain connects TRBV7-3 to TRBJ2-3; no firm D call. CDR3 length equals 14 residues. The V end was cut by 4 bases, the J end by 2 bases, with 10 bases between. The germline V gene encodes CDR1 SGHTA and CDR2 FQGTGA. The CDR3 sequence is CASSSLGNTDTQYF. In DNA, the CDR3 is TGTGCCAGCAGCTCCCTGGGTAACACAGATACGCAGTATTTT.

This clonotype was counted at least ten times. The V call is TRBV10-3, the J call TRBJ2-3; 8 bases map to TRBD2. The CDR3 consists of 14 residues. Germline loops: CDR1 ENHRY, CDR2 SYGVKD. The V gene end was trimmed by 6 bases and the J gene end by 4 bases; junction bases not matched to a gene: 6. CDR3 sequence (DNA): TGTGCCATCAGGAGCGGGAGCGGACCAGATACGCAGTATTTT. As protein: CAIRSGSGPDTQYF.

The rearrangement links TRBV29-1 to TRBJ2-1; 13 bases fit TRBD2. With V trimmed by 4 bases and J by 13 bases, 7 bases remained unmatched. CDR1 is SQVTM, CDR2 ANQGSEA, per germline. CDR3 length equals 13 residues. The CDR3 DNA reads TGCAGCGTTGGGACTAGCGGGAGAAAGTCCCAGTTCTTC. Encoded protein: CSVGTSGRKSQFF.

The J gene is TRBJ2-1, the V gene TRBV27; no firm D call. CDR1 is MNHEY, CDR2 SMNVEV, per germline (reference sequence). Trimming cost V 3 bases and J 8 bases, with 14 bases left between them. This CDR3 comprises 14 residues. CDR3 nucleotide sequence: TGTGCCAGCAGTTTTGATCTCTCCCCCCATGAGCAGTTCTTC. It translates to CASSFDLSPHEQFF.

This clonotype was detected ten times or more. This sequence joins TRBV6-6 and TRBJ2-7, with D perhaps matching TRBD2 (6 bases). The V end lost 8 bases, the J end lost 2 bases, and 10 bases lay between the germline ends. The CDR3 is made up of 12 amino acids. Germline V gene lookup returns CDR1 MNHNY and CDR2 SVGAGI (reference sequence). CDR3 sequence (DNA): TGTGCCAGCGGGACTGGACCCTACGAGCAGTACTTC. The encoded protein is CASGTGPYEQYF.

There are many counts of this clonotype. The V and J genes are TRBV25-1 and TRBJ2-2; D not resolved. V was clipped by 0 bases and J by 7 bases, with 6 bases between them. Germline CDR1 is MGHDK and CDR2 is SYGVNS. The CDR3 loop spans 13 amino acids. As DNA, the CDR3 is TGTGCCAGCAGTGAATATAATCACGGGGAGCTGTTTTTT. This translates into CASSEYNHGELFF.

The chain is built from TRBV4-1 and TRBJ2-1; TRBD1 is a possible D gene (7 bases). The CDR3 covers 16 residues. V was trimmed by 0 bases and J by 7 bases, leaving 16 bases between them. Germline V lookup: CDR1 MGHRA, CDR2 YSYEKL. CDR3 residues: CASSQEGGGGGNEQFF. In DNA form, the CDR3 reads TGCGCCAGCAGCCAAGAAGGAGGGGGCGGCGGGAATGAGCAGTTCTTC.

V and J are TRBV7-8 and TRBJ1-2; D perhaps matches TRBD1 (5 bases). The V gene's germline CDR1 is SGHVS and CDR2 FQNEAQ. V was pared by 2 bases and J by 4 bases, with 11 bases between. The CDR3 has 14 residues. In nucleotides, the CDR3 is TGTGCCAGCAGCTTATCCCCTGACAGCTATGGCTACACCTTC. It codes for CASSLSPDSYGYTF.

This clonotype was seen a handful of times. The J gene is TRBJ2-1, the V gene TRBV5-5, with 11 bases identical to TRBD2. Per germline, CDR1 SGHKS and CDR2 YYEKEE (reference sequence). V shed 2 bases and J 6 bases; nucleotides not matched to a gene: 10. The CDR3 has 17 residues. Written as DNA, the CDR3 is TGTGCCAGCAGCTTCCCAGATTTTAGCGGGAGGGCCAATGAGCAGTTCTTC. It yields the protein CASSFPDFSGRANEQFF.

The sample holds a few counts of this clonotype. The chain couples TRBV10-3 to TRBJ2-7, with TRBD2 matching over 7 bases. Unmatched junction bases numbered 8, after V lost 5 bases and J lost 1 base. This CDR3 is built from 15 residues. The germline gives CDR1 ENHRY, CDR2 SYGVKD. The CDR3 region is CAISPSGVTSYEQYF. Written as DNA, the CDR3 is TGTGCCATCAGTCCGAGCGGGGTAACGTCCTACGAGCAGTACTTC.

There are a few counts of this clonotype. The chain is built from TRBV3-1 and TRBJ2-3, with 7 bases lining up with TRBD2. This CDR3 is built from 17 residues. V shed 1 base, J shed 7 bases, and the junction held 14 bases outside the gene matches. The V gene's germline CDR1 is LGHDT and CDR2 YNNKEL (reference sequence). For the CDR3, the DNA is TGTGCCAGCAGCCAAGCCTGGGGGGGAGCGACGGGGTATACGCAGTATTTT. It codes for CASSQAWGGATGYTQYF.

This clonotype showed up many times. The CDR3 is CASSAQGYEQYF. CDR3 coding DNA: TGTGCCAGCAGTGCTCAGGGTTACGAGCAGTACTTC. The rearrangement links TRBV6-5 to TRBJ2-7; D perhaps matches TRBD1 (5 bases). V gave up 5 bases and J gave up 4 bases, with 9 bases separating them. The CDR3 is 12 amino acids. Per the germline V gene, CDR1 is MNHEY and CDR2 is SVGAGI.

This clonotype was picked up many times. The chain carries TRBV12-3 or TRBV12-4 and TRBJ2-2; D ambiguous. Trimming took 7 bases from V and 8 from J, leaving 8 bases between them. The CDR3 contains 11 residues. The CDR3 bases are TGTGCCAGCACCCCCCGGGGGGAGCTGTTTTTT. This sequence encodes CASTPRGELFF.

This clonotype was counted at least ten times. This sequence joins TRBV27 and TRBJ2-5; the match to TRBD2 covers 11 bases. The CDR3 has 16 amino acids. Germline assignment: CDR1 MNHEY and CDR2 SMNVEV (reference sequence). V was pared by 4 bases and J by 5 bases, with 9 bases of the junction left unmatched. The CDR3 DNA sequence: TGTGCCAGCAGTTCTCGCCTGACTAGCGGGATCGAGACCCAGTACTTC. Translation: CASSSRLTSGIETQYF.

The chain recombines TRBV19 with TRBJ1-2; D not resolved. The germline CDR1 and CDR2 sequences are LNHDA and SQIVND (reference sequence). This CDR3 contains 14 residues. With 3 bases removed from V and 7 bases from J, the gap between germline ends came to 15 bases. CDR3 nucleotide sequence: TGTGCCAGTAGTATTGAAGGGAGCGTCTTTGGCTACACCTTC. Its protein is CASSIEGSVFGYTF.

This clonotype was counted many times. The V gene is TRBV6-2 or TRBV6-3, the J gene TRBJ2-3, with 9 bases identical to TRBD2. Germline-derived CDR1 and CDR2 are MNHEY and SVGEGT. V dropped 4 bases and J dropped 7; count of bases not matched to a gene: 6. The CDR3 length is 14 residues. CDR3 sequence: CASSLLAGENTQYF. As DNA, the CDR3 is TGTGCCAGCAGTTTATTAGCGGGAGAAAATACGCAGTATTTT.

This clonotype was picked up a small number of times. This CDR3 is CASSQEWFGEQYF. CDR3 DNA sequence: TGTGCCAGCAGCCAAGAATGGTTTGGTGAGCAGTACTTC. V is TRBV14 and J is TRBJ2-7; D not certain. CDR1 and CDR2 (germline): SGHDN, FVKESK. This CDR3 region has 13 residues. The V and J ends lost 0 bases and 7 bases respectively, with 10 bases between them.

This rearrangement joins TRBV5-8 to TRBJ1-1; the D gene is possibly TRBD1 (6 bases). Germline lookup yields CDR1 SGHTS and CDR2 YDEGEE. Trimming cost V 2 bases and J 2 bases, with 13 bases left between them. The CDR3 spans 15 residues. The CDR3 DNA follows: TGTGCCAGCAGCTTTGGGTGGGGGGGCAACACTGAAGCTTTCTTT. Translated: CASSFGWGGNTEAFF.

This clonotype was recorded at least ten times. The rearrangement links TRBV28 to TRBJ2-7; the D is unclear. The CDR3 is 12 amino acids. Germline lookup yields CDR1 MDHEN and CDR2 SYDVKM. Trimming pared 2 bases from V and 3 bases from J, leaving 5 bases between. CDR3 sequence: CASSLADYEQYF. For the CDR3, the DNA is TGTGCCAGCAGTTTAGCCGACTACGAGCAGTACTTC.

This clonotype was counted only a few times. V is TRBV11-3 and J is TRBJ2-1, with 8 bases identical to TRBD1. CDR1 SGHNT and CDR2 YENEEA come from the germline V gene. The V segment lost 4 bases and the J segment 2 bases; nucleotides outside the gene matches: 4. The CDR3 runs 15 residues. The DNA for the CDR3 is TGTGCCAGCAGCTCCCCGGGACAGGCCTACAATGAGCAGTTCTTC. This gives the protein CASSSPGQAYNEQFF.

At least ten counts were recorded for this clonotype. This sequence joins TRBV12-3 or TRBV12-4 and TRBJ2-6; D remains ambiguous. The CDR3 runs 14 residues. Between the trimmed V and J ends, which lost 5 bases and 2 bases, there was a span of 7 bases. CDR3 sequence reads: CASSTLAGANVLTF. In nucleotides, the CDR3 is TGTGCCAGCAGTACCTTAGCTGGGGCCAACGTCCTGACTTTC.

This clonotype was counted only a few times. V is TRBV20-1 and J is TRBJ1-1; D is unresolved. The V and J ends lost 3 bases and 0 bases respectively, with 11 bases between them. This CDR3 is built from 14 residues. Germline values: CDR1 DFQATT, CDR2 SNEGSKA (reference sequence). The CDR3 loop is CSARRGAMNTEAFF. The DNA of the CDR3 is TGCAGTGCTAGGCGGGGTGCCATGAACACTGAAGCTTTCTTT.